The 17 T cell receptor beta chains listed next were all sequenced from one sample in a study of blood T cell repertoires in COVID-19. Generated by immunoSEQ multiplex PCR, the TCRdb table keeps only in-frame clones and is missing some. The sample carries some 190,000 clones, 84% recorded once. The sample taken for sequencing was peripheral blood. Receptors originate from a woman aged 65 to 85 with active or convalescent COVID-19.

The chain uses TRBV7-8 and TRBJ1-6, with D possibly TRBD1 on 6 matching bases. Germline loops: CDR1 SGHVS, CDR2 FQNEAQ. The CDR3 covers 15 residues. V was clipped by 1 base and J by 5 bases, with 9 bases between them. The CDR3 protein is CASSLGYRDNSPLHF. The CDR3 nucleotides are TGTGCCAGCAGCTTAGGATACAGGGATAATTCACCCCTCCACTTT.

CDR3 residues: CASSIIPGQGGTYGYTF. In DNA form, the CDR3 reads TGTGCCAGTAGTATCATCCCCGGACAGGGGGGGACCTATGGCTACACCTTC. The chain couples TRBV19 to TRBJ1-2, with 10 bases matching TRBD1. The CDR3 contains 17 residues. Trimming cost V 3 bases and J 4 bases; bases outside gene matches: 11. Germline V gene lookup returns CDR1 LNHDA and CDR2 SQIVND (reference sequence).

The chain has TRBV28 and TRBJ1-5, with D unresolved. Germline V gives CDR1 MDHEN, CDR2 SYDVKM. Trimming stripped 0 bases from V and 2 bases from J, with 8 bases between. The CDR3 sequence is 15 residues long. Here the CDR3 reads CASSLWRVGNQPQHF. The CDR3 coding sequence is TGTGCCAGCAGTTTATGGAGGGTCGGCAATCAGCCCCAGCATTTT.

For the CDR3, the DNA is TGTGCCAGCAGCGGAGACAGGGGGCCCGTAAACATTCAGTACTTC. It translates to CASSGDRGPVNIQYF. This chain links TRBV6-5 with TRBJ2-4; 10 bases agree with TRBD1. The CDR3 has 15 residues. With 6 bases clipped from V and 6 bases from J, the junction kept 8 bases outside the gene matches. Germline V lookup: CDR1 MNHEY, CDR2 SVGAGI.

The chain carries TRBV6-6 and TRBJ2-7; TRBD2 matches 8 bases. Germline V lookup: CDR1 MNHNY, CDR2 SVGAGI (reference sequence). V shed 2 bases, J shed 0 bases, and the junction held 3 bases outside the gene matches. This CDR3 spans 15 amino acids. As DNA, the CDR3 is TGTGCCAGCAGTTACCAGCGGGAGAGCTCCTACGAGCAGTACTTC. It is translated as CASSYQRESSYEQYF.

The genes are TRBV7-9 and TRBJ2-7; 7 bases are a match to TRBD1. The CDR3 length is 15 residues. With 5 bases clipped from V and 2 bases from J, the junction kept 9 bases outside the gene matches. Germline CDR1 and CDR2: SEHNR and FQNEAQ (reference sequence). The CDR3 bases are TGTGCCAGCAGCCCCCAGGGGACAGAGCCCTACGAGCAGTACTTC. Residues: CASSPQGTEPYEQYF.

The chain recombines TRBV7-3 with TRBJ2-5, with 7 positions matching TRBD2. V shed 2 bases and J 1 base; nucleotides not matched to a gene: 7. Germline CDR1 SGHTA, CDR2 FQGTGA. The CDR3 runs 16 residues. CDR3 coding DNA: TGTGCCAGCAGCTTAGGGGTAGCTAGCGGCCAAGAGACCCAGTACTTC. It specifies CASSLGVASGQETQYF.

The genes are TRBV11-2 and TRBJ1-2, with D maybe TRBD1 (6 bases). CDR3 length: 16 residues. Trimming left V 5 bases short and J 8 bases short, with 24 bases between. Per germline, CDR1 SGHAT and CDR2 FQNNGV. The CDR3 is CASSRLTGPKLGGYTF. The CDR3 DNA is TGTGCCAGCAGCCGTCTGACAGGCCCTAAGCTAGGGGGCTACACCTTC.

This clone was detected only once. This chain uses TRBV27 with TRBJ1-2; 8 positions match TRBD1. Germline-derived CDR1 and CDR2 are MNHEY and SMNVEV (reference sequence). The CDR3 sequence is 15 residues long. After removal of 6 bases from V and 2 bases from J, the junction contained 8 bases not matched to a gene. CDR3 nucleotide sequence: TGTGCCAGCAGGATATCAGGGGGCTTAAACTATGGCTACACCTTC. Translation gives CASRISGGLNYGYTF.

The gene calls are TRBV5-3 and TRBJ2-3; no clear D. TRBV5-3 carries the ORF label, with uncertain function. The V gene lost 5 bases and the J gene lost 0 bases, with 16 bases spanning the gap. This CDR3 is 16 amino acids long. CDR3 DNA sequence: TGTGCCAGAAGTCGGTCCGTCCATGCTAGCACAGATACGCAGTATTTT. This gives the protein CARSRSVHASTDTQYF.

Only one count was recorded for this clone. The genes are TRBV21-1 and TRBJ1-5. TRBV21-1 is deemed a pseudogene. The CDR3 has 11 residues. CDR3: CASSSPGAQHF. The DNA of the CDR3 is TGTGCCAGCAGTTCCCCGGGAGCCCAGCATTTT.

This chain links TRBV2 with TRBJ1-6; 7 nucleotides line up with TRBD1. The germline V gene encodes CDR1 SNHLY and CDR2 FYNNEI. The CDR3 length is 12 residues. Unmatched junction bases numbered 4, after V lost 10 bases and J lost 7 bases. CDR3 DNA sequence: TGTGCCAAGGGACAGCCAAATTCACCCCTCCACTTT. It is translated as CAKGQPNSPLHF.

The chain is built from TRBV10-2 and TRBJ2-3, with TRBD2 identical over 8 bases. The junction had 6 bases not matched to a gene; V was cut back by 4 bases and J by 0 bases. CDR3 length: 16 residues. Germline assignment: CDR1 WSHSY and CDR2 SAAADI. This chain's CDR3 is CASSGRSGTSTDTQYF. The CDR3 nucleotides read TGCGCCAGCAGTGGACGTAGCGGGACTAGCACAGATACGCAGTATTTT.

This chain joins TRBV21-1 and TRBJ2-2; the table's D call TRBD2 went unverified against the DNA. TRBV21-1 is classified as a pseudogene. This CDR3 contains 19 residues. CDR3 DNA: TGTGCCAGCACCCGGCGGACTAGCGAAGAACCCACGTCCACCGGGGAGCTGTTTTTT. This gives the protein CASTRRTSEEPTSTGELFF.

The chain carries TRBV6-5 and TRBJ1-1; D possibly corresponds to TRBD1 (5 bases). CDR1 MNHEY and CDR2 SVGAGI come from the germline V gene. Trimming shortened V by 6 bases and J by 7 bases, and 21 bases separated the two germline ends. CDR3 length: 15 amino acids. CDR3 sequence: CASSSRQISSHEAFF. CDR3 sequence (DNA): TGTGCCAGCAGCTCTCGACAGATTTCAAGCCATGAAGCTTTCTTT.

V is TRBV27 and J is TRBJ2-7, with 10 nucleotides matching TRBD1. After removal of 1 base from V and 2 bases from J, the junction contained 2 bases not matched to a gene. In germline, CDR1 is MNHEY, CDR2 SMNVEV (reference sequence). The CDR3 runs 15 residues. CDR3 coding DNA: TGTGCCAGCAGTTTATACGGACAGGGGGCCTACGAGCAGTACTTC. As protein: CASSLYGQGAYEQYF.

This rearrangement joins TRBV25-1 to TRBJ2-3, with TRBD2 matching over 7 bases. Per germline, CDR1 MGHDK and CDR2 SYGVNS. J was trimmed by 4 bases and V by 4 bases; bases with no gene match: 5. CDR3 size: 14 residues. The CDR3 loop is CASSVGGGADTQYF. CDR3 nucleotides: TGTGCCAGCAGTGTTGGGGGAGGGGCAGATACGCAGTATTTT.